These T cell receptor beta chains were read from a single sample in a study of OX40 agonist ivuxolimab in advanced cancers. Libraries were prepared by immunoSEQ multiplex PCR; TCRdb keeps only in-frame clonotypes and omits some of them. The sample yields more than 70,000 clones, approximately 94% seen once. The material sequenced was CD4+ or CD8+ T cells sorted from blood, taken in a trial of the OX40 agonist ivuxolimab. The receptors come from an adult with an advanced solid tumor such as melanoma, head and neck, liver or kidney cancer. The CDR3 runs from the conserved cysteine through the conserved F or W. The order of the fields is clone size, D gene, V gene, J gene, CDR3 DNA, CDR3 protein. A D gene is named only where the DNA matches it firmly. Rows may omit the clone size; those that give it use once, few, many or a size class.

-,-,TRBV6-5,TRBJ2-7,TGTGCCAGCAGTGACGGGCGAGGCTACGAGCAGTACTTC,CASSDGRGYEQYF
-,TRBD2,TRBV11-2,TRBJ2-1,TGTGCCAGCAGCTTAGATCGGCGGGGGGGCCCCTACAATGAGCAGTTCTTC,CASSLDRRGGPYNEQFF
-,-,TRBV6-5,TRBJ1-2,TGTGCCAGCAGTCCACAGGGATTTGATGGCTACACCTTC,CASSPQGFDGYTF
-,TRBD2,TRBV4-2,TRBJ2-7,TGTGCCAGCAGCCAAGAGTCGGGGGGAGTGTACTACGAGCAGTACTTC,CASSQESGGVYYEQYF
-,TRBD1,TRBV4-3,TRBJ2-1,TGCGCCAGCAGCCAAGATCTGTGGGACAGCAACAATGAGCAGTTCTTC,CASSQDLWDSNNEQFF
-,-,TRBV5-1,TRBJ2-3,TGCGCCAGCAGCCCGGACTATCCGGGGGATACGCAGTATTTT,CASSPDYPGDTQYF
-,TRBD1,TRBV27,TRBJ2-3,TGTGCCAGCAGCCGATTGGCCACAGGGGCGGAAGATACGCAGTATTTT,CASSRLATGAEDTQYF
-,-,TRBV7-2,TRBJ1-1,TGTGCCAGCAGCTTATGGGGACATCAAAAAGGGGAAGCTTTCTTT,CASSLWGHQKGEAFF
-,-,TRBV27,TRBJ2-7,TGTGCCAGCAGTTTAAATGGGGACCGCTACCACGAGCAGTACTTC,CASSLNGDRYHEQYF
-,TRBD2,TRBV13,TRBJ2-7,TGTGCCAGCAGCTTAGGAAGCGGGAGTGGATCGGGGCAGTACTTC,CASSLGSGSGSGQYF
-,TRBD1,TRBV7-9,TRBJ2-7,TGTGCCAGCATTCCCAGACCCCGACCCGGGACAGGGGCCTACGAGCAGTACTTC,CASIPRPRPGTGAYEQYF
-,-,TRBV27,TRBJ1-2,TGTGCCAGCGCTCGGAATGGACGGATAGCTAACTATGGCTACACCTTC,CASARNGRIANYGYTF
-,TRBD2,TRBV28,TRBJ2-1,TGTGCCAGCAGCTGGGGACTAGCGGGAGGGCCCCCCTACAATGAGCAGTTCTTC,CASSWGLAGGPPYNEQFF
-,-,TRBV11-3,TRBJ2-2,TGTGCCAGCAGCTTAGGGTCTGAGTTTAACACCGGGGAGCTGTTTTTT,CASSLGSEFNTGELFF
-,TRBD2,TRBV4-3,TRBJ2-7,TGCGCCAGCAGCCAAGAGACTAGCCTCTACGAGCAGTACTTC,CASSQETSLYEQYF
-,TRBD2,TRBV19,TRBJ2-7,TGTGCCAGTAGTTCAGCGGGGTACTCCTACGAGCAGTACTTC,CASSSAGYSYEQYF
once,-,TRBV7-9,TRBJ1-2,TGTGCCAGCAGCTTAGTTATGGGGCCCCTCTATGGCTACACCTTC,CASSLVMGPLYGYTF
once,-,TRBV11-2,TRBJ2-1,TGTGCCAGCAGCCCATGGGATGAGCAGTTCTTC,CASSPWDEQFF
-,-,TRBV5-4,TRBJ2-1,TGTGCCAGCAGCTTCGACTCCGGGTACAATGAGCAGTTCTTC,CASSFDSGYNEQFF
-,-,TRBV6-5,TRBJ1-2,TGTGCCAGCACCCCCCAGGGGAGCAACTATGGCTACACCTTC,CASTPQGSNYGYTF
-,-,TRBV7-6,TRBJ1-5,TGTGCCAGCAGCGTAGAAAGGGGTCCAGGGCAGCCCCAGCATTTT,CASSVERGPGQPQHF
-,-,TRBV12-5,TRBJ1-3,TGTGCTAGTGGTTTGGTACTAGCGCCCGGGATCGGCGGAAACACCATATATTTT,CASGLVLAPGIGGNTIYF
-,-,TRBV4-2,TRBJ2-7,TGTGCCAGCAGCCAAGATTCGCCCTACGAGCAGTACTTC,CASSQDSPYEQYF
-,-,TRBV15,TRBJ1-1,TGTGCCACCAGCATCTCCGGGCTTAGGGGTGAAGCTTTCTTT,CATSISGLRGEAFF
-,-,TRBV2,TRBJ1-1,TGTGCCAGCAGTGAACGGCCAGGGGAGAACACTGAAGCTTTCTTT,CASSERPGENTEAFF
-,-,TRBV2,TRBJ2-7,TGTGCCAGCAGTGTGGGACAAGGCTACGAGCAGTACTTC,CASSVGQGYEQYF
-,-,TRBV19,TRBJ2-1,TGTGCCAGTAGTATAGGCAGCAAGGGGTCGTATGAGCAGTTCTTC,CASSIGSKGSYEQFF
-,-,TRBV4-3,TRBJ1-1,TGCGCCAGCAGCCAAGATAAGGGGCAGCCTGAAGCTTTCTTT,CASSQDKGQPEAFF
-,-,TRBV5-4,TRBJ2-5,TGTGCCAGCAGCTTGTGGGGTGAGGGGGAGACCCAGTACTTC,CASSLWGEGETQYF
-,-,TRBV27,TRBJ1-6,TGTGCCAGCAGTTTATCGGTGGCAGGGTCCTATAATTCACCCCTCCACTTT,CASSLSVAGSYNSPLHF
-,-,TRBV29-1,TRBJ1-5,TGCAGCGTTGACACAGGGAGCGAGCCCCAGCATTTT,CSVDTGSEPQHF
-,-,TRBV7-8,TRBJ1-1,TGTGCCAGCAGCTTAGGTCCCCGACCCAAGAACACTGAAGCTTTCTTT,CASSLGPRPKNTEAFF
-,-,TRBV11-2,TRBJ2-3,TGTGCCAGCAGCTTAGGTGATATCACGAGAGATACGCAGTATTTT,CASSLGDITRDTQYF
once,-,TRBV13,TRBJ1-3,TGTGCCAGCAGCGAGTGGCGAAACACCATATATTTT,CASSEWRNTIYF
-,-,TRBV11-2,TRBJ1-6,TGTGCCAGCAGCTTAGCCAATTCACCCCTCCACTTT,CASSLANSPLHF
-,TRBD1,TRBV4-3,TRBJ1-2,TGCGCCAGCAGCCCCCCGGCCGAGACAGGGGGAAACCACGCAAACTCGAACTATGGCTACACCTTC,CASSPPAETGGNHANSNYGYTF
-,-,TRBV4-3,TRBJ1-4,TGCGCCAGCAGCCAAGACAGTTTAAATGAAAAACTGTTTTTT,CASSQDSLNEKLFF
-,TRBD2,TRBV4-3,TRBJ2-1,TGCGCCAGCAGCGTGGGACTAGCGGATAGCTCCTACAATGAGCAGTTCTTC,CASSVGLADSSYNEQFF
-,TRBD1,TRBV28,TRBJ2-7,TGTGCCAGCAGCGGACAGGGGTTAAGAGAGGCTTCCGAGCAGTACTTC,CASSGQGLREASEQYF
-,-,TRBV21-1,TRBJ1-6,TGTGCCAGCAGCATTAACCGGGTAAGGTCACCCCTCCACTTT,CASSINRVRSPLHF
-,-,TRBV29-1,TRBJ2-1,TGCAGCGTTGAAGCTCCAGGGGAGGGAGGTGAGCAGTTCTTC,CSVEAPGEGGEQFF
-,-,TRBV27,TRBJ2-7,TGTGCCAGCAGTTTGGGGGGCGGGTTAATATTCTACGAGCAGTACTTC,CASSLGGGLIFYEQYF
-,TRBD1,TRBV9,TRBJ2-3,TGTGCCAGCAGCTCTGGACAGGGGAGCACAGATACGCAGTATTTT,CASSSGQGSTDTQYF
-,-,TRBV27,TRBJ2-2,TGTGCCAGCAGTTTCAGGAGAAACACCGGGGAGCTGTTTTTT,CASSFRRNTGELFF
once,-,TRBV7-2,TRBJ1-1,TGTGCCAGCAGCTTCGATACCACTGAAGCTTTCTTT,CASSFDTTEAFF
-,TRBD1,TRBV27,TRBJ1-1,TGTGCCAGCAGTTTCGGGACAGGGGGCGTGGACACTGAAGCTTTCTTT,CASSFGTGGVDTEAFF
-,TRBD2,TRBV5-5,TRBJ2-3,TGTGCCAGCAGCACCGTTGGCGGGGGAGCAACAGATACGCAGTATTTT,CASSTVGGGATDTQYF
-,TRBD1,TRBV4-1,TRBJ2-7,TGCGCCAGCAGCCGAACTACCGGACAGGCGTCCTACGAGCAGTACTTC,CASSRTTGQASYEQYF
-,-,TRBV12-5,TRBJ1-4,TGTGCTAGTGGTTTGGCAGAAAAACTGTTTTTT,CASGLAEKLFF
-,TRBD1,TRBV19,TRBJ2-5,TGTGCCCTCTACGGGACAGCGCAAGAGACCCAGTACTTC,CALYGTAQETQYF
-,-,TRBV30,TRBJ2-7,TGTGCCTGGAGTGCGGTCGAGCAGTACTTC,CAWSAVEQYF
-,-,TRBV7-9,TRBJ2-7,TGTGCCAGCAGCTTAGCGGGGGGCACTCGGCCCTACGAGCAGTACTTC,CASSLAGGTRPYEQYF
-,TRBD2,TRBV7-2,TRBJ2-1,TGTGCCAGCAGACAACTAGCGGGAGCTTTCAATGAGCAGTTCTTC,CASRQLAGAFNEQFF
-,TRBD1,TRBV7-2,TRBJ2-1,TGTGCCAGCAGCTCATACCGGGACAGGGTGAATGAGCAGTTCTTC,CASSSYRDRVNEQFF
once,-,TRBV9,TRBJ2-2,TGTGCCAGCAGCGTCCAGGGCGGGGCCGGGGAGCTGTTTTTT,CASSVQGGAGELFF
-,TRBD2,TRBV7-9,TRBJ2-5,TGTGCCAGCAGCTTCGACCCCCAGGGACTAGCGGGGGGGCGGAAGACCCAGTACTTC,CASSFDPQGLAGGRKTQYF
-,TRBD2,TRBV28,TRBJ2-7,TGTGCCAGCAGTTCCTTGGGGCGGGAGGTCAACGAGCAGTACTTC,CASSSLGREVNEQYF
-,TRBD1,TRBV27,TRBJ2-3,TGTGCCAGCAGTTTATTCCTCGGGACAGCGGTCTCAGATACGCAGTATTTT,CASSLFLGTAVSDTQYF
-,TRBD1,TRBV10-2,TRBJ2-3,TGCGCCAGCAGTGAGGGGACAGGGTGGGGAGCAGATACGCAGTATTTT,CASSEGTGWGADTQYF
-,-,TRBV6-4,TRBJ2-2,TGTGCCAGCAGTGACCTTGGGGGCGAGACAACCGGGGAGCTGTTTTTT,CASSDLGGETTGELFF